This TCR beta chain was sequenced during a study of T-cell memory formation after mild COVID-19. Study-wide background: There were largely donor-specific TCR clusters.

Whole-study findings and limits: The authors left the SARS-CoV-2 specificity of second-wave clones peaking on day 37 unconfirmed.

TCRdb re-analysed the 5' RACE reads in MiXCR, keeping a single row per CDR3 protein. Of about 350,000 distinct CDR3 sequences in the sample, 20% to 25% were seen once. As concerns this clonotype: The antigen remains undetermined.

Germline V gene sequence: CDR1 MNHEY, CDR2 SMNVEV (reference sequence). The V and J ends lost 9 bases and 3 bases respectively, with 8 bases between them. There are 11 residues in the CDR3. The sequenced material came from PBMCs or a T cell subset sorted from them (not recorded which). The origin of this receptor is a man in his late teens or twenties who had mild COVID-19 (a few samples of this study predate the infection). Cell type and time point are not known. The gene calls are TRBV27 and TRBJ1-1; D uncertain. CDR3 nucleotide sequence: TGTGCCAGTGGACGCTACACTGAAGCTTTCTTT. Amino acids: CASGRYTEAFF.